This TCR beta chain originates from a study of response to subunit inactivated influenza vaccine (dated by TCRdb to the late 2010s). In the study overall: To follow how T cells responded to a trivalent subunit inactivated influenza vaccine, the researchers relied on deep quantitative profiling of the T cell receptor repertoire.

The CDR1 and CDR2 encoded by the germline V gene are SGHRS and YFSETQ. Trimming removed 2 bases from V and 5 bases from J; the gene matches leave 3 bases unexplained. The CDR3 holds 15 amino acids from the cysteine to the phenylalanine. The DNA shown is the 45-base CDR3, in frame from base 1. Library generation was performed with RT-PCR. Reads for this sample came from an Illumina HiSeq 2500. TCRdb redid the processing of the public reads, applying fastp at Q25 and MiXCR, and retained in-frame beta chains. CDR3 protein sequences are deduplicated, and each keeps its most common genes and DNA. The sample contains about 620,000 distinct CDR3 sequences, approximately 10% of them found a single time. The ten biggest clones cover about 10% of the sample. This clonotype was counted many times. No cognate antigen has been identified for it. Base qualities are not at hand, and no much larger clone is one base apart.

The investigation overall reported the following: The authors suggested that each seasonal influenza vaccination may recruit only a limited number of new T cells.

The data were also submitted as part of a second study, on T cells expressing NK-cell markers. Drawing on the second study: TCR beta cDNA libraries were prepared using 5'RACE template switching, which introduced a universal primer site and unique molecular identifiers. In sorted CD3+CD56+NKG2C+, CD3+CD56+NKG2C- and CD3+CD56-NKG2C+ T-cell subsets from about 8 donors, TCR beta-chain repertoires were profiled. Seven of the eight sequenced donors were HCMV-seropositive and one was HCMV-seronegative. In several experiments an anti-gammadeltaTCR antibody was added to restrict sorting to alphabetaTCR-expressing T cells. In over 5 donors, the dominant CD3+CD56+NKG2C+ clonotypes were among the top 10 CD8+ clonotypes and accounted for about 1.0-7.5% of CD8+ T cells. Those dominant clonotypes were again the most abundant among CD3+CD56-NKG2C+ cells in a few donors, at about 25-60.1%. Whether the expanded NKG2C-expressing T cell clones were specific for HCMV antigens was left unclear. The eight sequenced donors were randomly selected healthy volunteers, three men and five women. To determine HCMV serostatus, a commercial ELISA kit was used to detect HCMV-specific IgG in serum. Peripheral blood mononuclear cells were isolated from blood by Ficoll density gradient centrifugation. Bulk peripheral blood T-cell repertoires were additionally sequenced from unsorted PBMC for about six donors. cDNA synthesis was primed from the TCR beta constant segment and was followed by two successive PCR amplification steps. Sequencing of the libraries produced 2 x 150 bp reads on Illumina HiSeq 2000/2500, MiSeq or NextSeq. MIGEC was used to demultiplex reads and group reads by UMI, and MiTCR was used to assemble and quantify clonotypes. To exclude erroneous sequences, any TCR cDNA sequence not supported by at least two reads was discarded. Downstream repertoire analysis used the tcR package, and clonotypes were matched across fractions by CDR3 nucleotide sequence plus V segment. VDJmatch was used to annotate antigen specificity against VDJdb, with one amino acid substitution allowed in CDR3.

This TCR came from a man in his fifties who received an inactivated influenza vaccine. Donor details come from another sample of the same person, matched by shared clones. Sequenced here: PBMCs from blood, sampled on the day of vaccination. The chain was built from TRBV5-1 and TRBJ2-1; a stretch of 11 junction bases matches TRBD2. The DNA sequence reads TGCGCCAGCAGCTTAACTAGCGGGGGTAACAATGAGCAGTTCTTC. This codes for CASSLTSGGNNEQFF. The full variable domain, completed from the reference TRBV5-1 and TRBJ2-1 proteins outside the CDR3, reads KAGVTQTPRYLIKTRGQQVTLSCSPISGHRSVSWYQQTPGQGLQFLFEYFSETQRNKGNFPGRFSGRQFSNSRSEMNVSTLELGDSALYLCASSLTSGGNNEQFFGPGTRLTVL.